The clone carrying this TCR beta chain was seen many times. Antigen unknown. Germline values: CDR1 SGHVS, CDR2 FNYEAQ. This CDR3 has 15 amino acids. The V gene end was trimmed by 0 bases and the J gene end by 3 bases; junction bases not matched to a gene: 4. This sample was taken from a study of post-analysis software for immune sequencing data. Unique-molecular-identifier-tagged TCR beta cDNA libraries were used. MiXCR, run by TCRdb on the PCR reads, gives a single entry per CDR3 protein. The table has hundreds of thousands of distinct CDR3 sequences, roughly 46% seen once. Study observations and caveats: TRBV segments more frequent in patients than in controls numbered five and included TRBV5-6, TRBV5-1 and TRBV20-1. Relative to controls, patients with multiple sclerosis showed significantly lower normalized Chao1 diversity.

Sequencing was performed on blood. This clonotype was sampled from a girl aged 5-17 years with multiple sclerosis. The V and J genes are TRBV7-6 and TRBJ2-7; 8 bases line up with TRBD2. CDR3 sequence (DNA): TGTGCCAGCAGCTTAGCTAGCGGGAAGAACTACGAGCAGTACTTC. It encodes CASSLASGKNYEQYF. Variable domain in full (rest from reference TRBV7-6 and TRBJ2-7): GAGVSQSPRYKVTKRGQDVALRCDPISGHVSLYWYRQALGQGPEFLTYFNYEAQQDKSGLPNDRFSAERPEGSISTLTIQRTEQRDSAMYRCASSLASGKNYEQYFGPGTRLTVT.